This TCR beta chain was captured in a study of CD8 T cells in Susac syndrome. Findings of the study overall: Individuals included in the TCR sequencing and HLA analysis were acknowledged by the study to be relatively few in number.

The RNA, roughly 0.45 to 1 ug, was put through reverse transcription using random hexamers. The authors amplified TCR beta CDR3 across 54 Vbeta and 13 Jbeta using immunoSEQ multiplex PCR. TCRdb re-analysed the immunoSEQ multiplex PCR reads in MiXCR, keeping a single row per CDR3 protein. There are roughly 330,000 distinct CDR3 sequences in the sample; around 90% occur only once, and roughly 0.07% lies in the top ten. The CD8+ and CD4+ T cells were negatively isolated, with the TEMRA cells enriched by FACS. On this clonotype itself: No antigen is known for it.

With 6 bases removed from V and 2 bases from J, the gap between germline ends came to 13 bases. The CDR3 runs to 14 residues. The clonotype originates from a human donor with multiple sclerosis. This rearrangement joins TRBV12-3 or TRBV12-4 to TRBJ2-5; D is unresolved. Sequenced: CD4+ T cells from PBMCs. CDR3 DNA sequence: TGTGCCAGCAGCCCAGGTTCCCGACAAGAGACCCAGTACTTC. As protein: CASSPGSRQETQYF.